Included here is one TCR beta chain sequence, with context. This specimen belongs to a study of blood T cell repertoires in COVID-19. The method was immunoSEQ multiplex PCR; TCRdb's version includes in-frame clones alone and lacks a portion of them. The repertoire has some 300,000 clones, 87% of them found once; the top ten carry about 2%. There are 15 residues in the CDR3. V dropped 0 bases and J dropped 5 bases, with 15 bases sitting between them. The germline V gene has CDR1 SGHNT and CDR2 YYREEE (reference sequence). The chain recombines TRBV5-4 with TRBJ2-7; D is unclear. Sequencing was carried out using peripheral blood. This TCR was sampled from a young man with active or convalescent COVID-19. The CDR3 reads CASSLAKSVVNEQYF. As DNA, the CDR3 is TGTGCCAGCAGCTTGGCCAAATCGGTGGTTAACGAGCAGTACTTC.